The present TCR beta chain was sequenced within a study of CD8 T cells in ankylosing spondylitis. General study findings and limits: One TCR beta motif, made up of eight or nine highly homologous variants, appeared characteristic of ankylosing spondylitis blood. CD8+ disease-linked clones were present at relatively low frequencies in blood. Certain motif variants had earlier been reported in reactive arthritis synovial fluid and blood.

Each CDR3 protein gets one entry after TCRdb re-called the 5' RACE reads with MiXCR. Of about 190,000 distinct CDR3 sequences in the sample, 10% to 15% are singletons; the top ten hold 8% to 13%. Germline-derived CDR1 and CDR2 are LNHDA and SQIVND (reference sequence). The CDR3 has 17 amino acids. V was pared by 5 bases and J by 0 bases, with 18 bases between. A remark on this clonotype: Its antigen is as yet unknown.

Sequencing used blood, either unsorted or a sorted T cell fraction (not recorded which). The source is a female donor with ankylosing spondylitis or in good health (not recorded which). The V and J genes are TRBV19 and TRBJ2-3, with D tentatively TRBD1 (5 bases). CDR3 in DNA: TGTGCCAGTAGTCCCAGATCCGCAGGGTCGAGCACAGATACGCAGTATTTT. It yields the protein CASSPRSAGSSTDTQYF.